One T cell receptor beta chain is described in this entry. The target antigen is unknown. Gene and germline names: mouse. The read terminates 1 residue before the CDR3 end, so the remaining end is supplied by the germline J gene. Sequencing used immunoSEQ multiplex PCR; TCRdb keeps in-frame clones, though not all of them. This sample has some 19,000 clones, with around 70% found just once. Trimming removed 0 bases from V and 0 bases from J, with 5 bases in between. This CDR3 has 15 residues. The V gene's germline CDR1 is LGHNA and CDR2 YNLKQL (reference sequence). This record belongs to a study of tissue T cells after allogeneic stem cell transplantation. Study results and limitations: Shared clones across patients were few; motif clustering revealed tissue-specific shared signatures. This small cohort was clinically heterogeneous, and sampling depth was a limitation. TCR repertoires tracked anatomic similarity, regardless of disease or transplant status. Tissue-detected TCR repertoire was only partly captured by blood and spleen T cells.

V and J are TRBV5 and TRBJ1-4, with unresolved D. The sample taken for sequencing was blood. This clonotype originated in a female BALB/c mouse in good health. Strain haplotype at MHC: H2-d. The part of the CDR3 DNA that was read is TGTGCCAGCAGCCAAGACAACTTTTCCAACGAAAGATTATTT. It translates to CASSQDNFSNERLF. The CDR3 in its entirety is CASSQDNFSNERLFF.